A single sample is the source of the 29 T cell receptor beta chains below, sequenced in a study of T cell changes during pregnancy in multiple sclerosis. Assay: immunoSEQ multiplex PCR; the TCRdb copy retains only in-frame clones and omits some. The table shows about 46,000 clones, with around 93% occurring only once. The starting material was CD8+ T cells from peripheral blood mononuclear cells, obtained in the first trimester of pregnancy. The source of these receptors is a female donor with multiple sclerosis, enrolled in a pregnancy study.

The chain employs TRBV6-5 and TRBJ1-2; TRBD1 agrees at 8 bases. J was trimmed by 8 bases and V by 2 bases; bases with no gene match: 13. Per germline, CDR1 MNHEY and CDR2 SVGAGI. The CDR3 is 16 residues long. CDR3 protein: CASSYGSTGQGAGYTF. CDR3 nucleotides: TGTGCCAGCAGTTACGGTTCCACGGGGCAGGGGGCCGGCTACACCTTC.

V usage is TRBV5-1 and J usage is TRBJ2-3; TRBD2 agrees at 15 bases. Germline V gene lookup returns CDR1 SGHRS and CDR2 YFSETQ. V gave up 0 bases and J gave up 6 bases; unmatched junction bases: 5. There are 17 residues in the CDR3. DNA of the CDR3: TGCGCCAGCAGCTTGGAGGGACTAGCGGGGGGCCAGGATACGCAGTATTTT. Translation gives CASSLEGLAGGQDTQYF.

This clone was observed once. The chain joins TRBV27 to TRBJ2-3, with TRBD1 matching over 10 bases. The CDR3 loop spans 18 amino acids. The germline gives CDR1 MNHEY, CDR2 SMNVEV (reference sequence). CDR3 protein: CPSFLLLRDRGFSDTQYF. CDR3 coding DNA: TGTCCTTCATTCCTATTACTCCGGGACAGGGGTTTTTCGGATACGCAGTATTTT.

The gene calls are TRBV19 and TRBJ2-7; D might be TRBD1 (5 bases). This CDR3 has 18 amino acids. CDR1 and CDR2 from the germline V gene are LNHDA and SQIVND (reference sequence). Deletions cut 0 bases from V and 2 bases from J, with 20 bases between. CDR3 protein: CASSIDLGQGFETYEQYF. The CDR3 DNA follows: TGTGCCAGTAGTATAGATCTTGGGCAGGGCTTCGAAACCTACGAGCAGTACTTC.

This clone was found a few times. This rearrangement joins TRBV5-6 to TRBJ1-1; TRBD1 aligns across 8 bases. CDR1 SGHDT and CDR2 YYEEEE come from the germline V gene. The CDR3 spans 13 residues. The junction had 7 bases not matched to a gene; V was cut back by 6 bases and J by 6 bases. The DNA of the CDR3 is TGTGCCAGCAACCCGACAGGGGAAGCTGAAGCTTTCTTT. Translating gives CASNPTGEAEAFF.

V usage is TRBV6-6 and J usage is TRBJ2-7; D perhaps matches TRBD1 (6 bases). The CDR3 has 16 residues. The V gene lost 4 bases and the J gene lost 1 base, with 17 bases spanning the gap. CDR1 MNHNY and CDR2 SVGAGI come from the germline V gene (reference sequence). The CDR3 loop is CASSSLGERGSYEQYF. The CDR3 DNA reads TGTGCCAGCAGTTCCCTCGGGGAAAGGGGGTCCTACGAGCAGTACTTC.

This clone has just one count. V is TRBV6-5 and J is TRBJ2-5; TRBD1 agrees at 8 bases. This CDR3 contains 15 residues. Trimming cost V 5 bases and J 3 bases; bases outside gene matches: 8. CDR1 and CDR2 (germline): MNHEY, SVGAGI. The CDR3, as DNA: TGTGCCAGCAGTCCCCAGCGACAGGGGAAAGAGACCCAGTACTTC. Translation gives CASSPQRQGKETQYF.

This clone was detected once. The chain uses TRBV6-1 and TRBJ1-3; D not certain. The germline V gene encodes CDR1 MNHNS and CDR2 SASEGT. The V end lost 2 bases, the J end lost 1 base, and 12 bases lay between the germline ends. This CDR3 has 16 residues. This CDR3 reads CASSEWAAVSGNTIYF. The CDR3 DNA reads as TGTGCCAGCAGTGAATGGGCAGCAGTTTCTGGAAACACCATATATTTT.

The J gene is TRBJ1-5, the V gene TRBV6-5; TRBD1 is a possible D gene (6 bases). The CDR3 length is 12 residues. V was shortened by 10 bases and J by 9 bases, with 16 bases between the two germline ends. CDR1 and CDR2 (germline): MNHEY, SVGAGI. The CDR3 DNA sequence: TGTGCCACCAAGACAGGCCAGGGGCCCCAGCATTTT. Translation: CATKTGQGPQHF.

This sequence joins TRBV25-1 and TRBJ2-1; D might be TRBD2 (6 bases). Germline assignment: CDR1 MGHDK and CDR2 SYGVNS. The CDR3 length is 12 residues. V dropped 4 bases and J dropped 13 bases, with 14 bases sitting between them. Here the CDR3 DNA reads TGTGCCAGCAGTGCCGGGAGTGTTGAACAGTTCTTC. Its translation is CASSAGSVEQFF. The entire variable domain, with the rest obtained from reference TRBV25-1 and TRBJ2-1, is as follows: EADIYQTPRYLVIGTGKKITLECSQTMGHDKMYWYQQDPGMELHLIHYSYGVNSTEKGDLSSESTVSRIRTEHFPLTLESARPSHTSQYLCASSAGSVEQFFGPGTRLTVL.

This rearrangement joins TRBV28 to TRBJ1-1; unclear D gene. CDR1 is MDHEN, CDR2 SYDVKM, per germline. The CDR3 is 13 amino acids. The V and J ends lost 2 bases and 0 bases respectively, with 4 bases between them. This CDR3 is CASSLGLNTEAFF. CDR3 bases: TGTGCCAGCAGTTTAGGGCTGAACACTGAAGCTTTCTTT.

The gene calls are TRBV10-1 and TRBJ2-7, with TRBD1 matching 8 bases. The J segment lost 1 base and the V segment lost 9 bases, leaving 8 bases of the junction unmatched. Germline V gene data show CDR1 as WNHNN and CDR2 as SYGVQD (reference sequence). The CDR3 runs to 14 residues. As DNA, the CDR3 is TGCGCCAGACGGGGACGGACAGGGTCCTACGAGCAGTACTTC. It is translated as CARRGRTGSYEQYF.

V usage is TRBV27 and J usage is TRBJ1-2, with D uncertain. CDR3 size: 15 residues. V lost 3 bases and J 2 bases, leaving 13 bases between the germline ends. Per the germline V gene, CDR1 is MNHEY and CDR2 is SMNVEV (reference sequence). The CDR3 spells CASSFLPTGNYGYTF. CDR3 in DNA: TGTGCCAGCAGTTTCCTCCCGACTGGGAACTATGGCTACACCTTC.

The chain employs TRBV2 and TRBJ2-7; 7 positions agree with TRBD2. With 8 bases clipped from V and 3 bases from J, the junction kept 7 bases outside the gene matches. The CDR3 length is 13 residues. CDR1 SNHLY and CDR2 FYNNEI come from the germline V gene. The CDR3 DNA reads as TGTGCCAGCGAGGGGAGGGGAGGCTACGAGCAGTACTTC. Translated: CASEGRGGYEQYF.

This clone was picked up one time. The chain uses TRBV27 and TRBJ2-1; D perhaps matches TRBD2 (7 bases). The CDR3 consists of 15 residues. Germline assignment: CDR1 MNHEY and CDR2 SMNVEV (reference sequence). V was trimmed by 3 bases and J by 6 bases, leaving 15 bases between them. The DNA of the CDR3 is TGTGCCAGCAGTTTGGTTGGGGGGGCCTTCAATGAGCAGTTCTTC. Translation: CASSLVGGAFNEQFF.

This clone was found once. V is TRBV7-9 and J is TRBJ2-1, with 11 bases identical to TRBD2. CDR1 and CDR2 (germline): SEHNR, FQNEAQ (reference sequence). This CDR3 is built from 14 residues. The junction had 4 bases not matched to a gene; V was cut back by 5 bases and J by 7 bases. CDR3 amino acids: CASSDSGRENEQFF. CDR3 in DNA: TGTGCCAGCAGCGATAGCGGGAGGGAGAATGAGCAGTTCTTC.

The chain couples TRBV28 to TRBJ2-1; 8 bases line up with TRBD1. Germline V CDR1 and CDR2: MDHEN, SYDVKM. The CDR3 runs 15 residues. Trimming cost V 10 bases and J 5 bases; bases outside gene matches: 13. Here the CDR3 reads CATALLQGANNEQFF. The CDR3 DNA reads TGTGCCACCGCTTTATTGCAGGGGGCCAACAATGAGCAGTTCTTC.

This clone was counted only a few times. The chain employs TRBV9 and TRBJ1-5; 7 bases map to TRBD1. Germline trimming cut 3 bases from V and 7 bases from J; bases unmatched to any gene: 10. The CDR3 is 15 amino acids. Germline CDR1 is SGDLS and CDR2 is YYNGEE. In DNA form, the CDR3 reads TGTGCCAGCAGCGACTCAGGGGGTTTAAGGCAGCCCCAGCATTTT. Translated, it gives CASSDSGGLRQPQHF.

The chain joins TRBV2 to TRBJ2-1; 7 bases match TRBD1. The V segment lost 5 bases and the J segment 6 bases; nucleotides outside the gene matches: 7. This CDR3 spans 14 amino acids. Germline-derived CDR1 and CDR2 are SNHLY and FYNNEI. Here the CDR3 DNA reads TGTGCCAGCAGTCTCACAGGGGATGGCAATGAGCAGTTCTTC. It codes for CASSLTGDGNEQFF.

This sequence joins TRBV19 and TRBJ1-1, with TRBD1 matching 7 bases. Germline values: CDR1 LNHDA, CDR2 SQIVND (reference sequence). The length of the CDR3 is 13 residues. The junction had 4 bases not matched to a gene; V was cut back by 5 bases and J by 4 bases. The DNA of the CDR3 is TGTGCCAGTAGTCCAGGGGGTCTCACTGAAGCTTTCTTT. This encodes CASSPGGLTEAFF.

The CDR3 protein is CASSSWTGGDEQFF. In DNA form, the CDR3 reads TGTGCCAGCAGCTCCTGGACAGGCGGCGATGAGCAGTTCTTC. V usage is TRBV5-5 and J usage is TRBJ2-1; 7 bases agree with TRBD1. Germline values: CDR1 SGHKS, CDR2 YYEKEE (reference sequence). The CDR3 runs 14 residues. Trimming cost V 3 bases and J 8 bases; bases outside gene matches: 8.

This clone was seen a single time. This rearrangement joins TRBV4-1 to TRBJ1-5, with D unresolved. The CDR3 is 15 amino acids. From germline, CDR1 is MGHRA and CDR2 YSYEKL. Trimming pared 0 bases from V and 5 bases from J, leaving 11 bases between. This CDR3 reads CASSQDTVEDQPQHF. For the CDR3, the DNA is TGCGCCAGCAGCCAAGATACGGTCGAAGATCAGCCCCAGCATTTT.

V and J are TRBV7-9 and TRBJ2-7; TRBD1 matches at 11 bases. Germline CDR1 and CDR2: SEHNR and FQNEAQ (reference sequence). The trim removed 3 bases at V and 2 bases at J, leaving 12 bases unmatched. The CDR3 consists of 18 residues. CDR3 in DNA: TGTGCCAGCAGCTTGCCCGGGACAGGGGGGACGGCAACCTACGAGCAGTACTTC. It yields the protein CASSLPGTGGTATYEQYF.

The chain carries TRBV29-1 and TRBJ1-2, with TRBD1 identical over 9 bases. CDR1 and CDR2 (germline): SQVTM, ANQGSEA. The CDR3 runs 13 residues. With 3 bases clipped from V and 5 bases from J, the junction kept 4 bases outside the gene matches. CDR3 residues: CSVDEQGAYGYTF. The CDR3 nucleotides read TGCAGCGTTGACGAACAGGGGGCGTATGGCTACACCTTC.

The V and J genes are TRBV9 and TRBJ2-1, with TRBD2 matching 14 bases. CDR3 length equals 17 residues. The ends lost 4 bases at V and 4 bases at J; junction bases unmatched: 7. Germline CDR1 SGDLS, CDR2 YYNGEE. This CDR3 is CASSFPGLAGDYNEQFF. Written as DNA, the CDR3 is TGTGCCAGCAGCTTCCCGGGACTAGCGGGAGATTACAATGAGCAGTTCTTC. Complete variable domain (other parts from reference TRBV9 and TRBJ2-1): DSGVTQTPKHLITATGQRVTLRCSPRSGDLSVYWYQQSLDQGLQFLIQYYNGEERAKGNILERFSAQQFPDLHSELNLSSLELGDSALYFCASSFPGLAGDYNEQFFGPGTRLTVL.

The rearrangement joins TRBV4-1 to TRBJ1-2; D unclear. The CDR3 length is 15 residues. V lost 0 bases and J 8 bases, leaving 16 bases between the germline ends. Germline loops: CDR1 MGHRA, CDR2 YSYEKL. The CDR3 reads CASSQDLPASRGYTF. Written as DNA, the CDR3 is TGCGCCAGCAGCCAAGATCTACCAGCCTCTAGGGGCTACACCTTC.

The J gene is TRBJ2-3, the V gene TRBV9; TRBD2 aligns across 11 bases. Germline V gives CDR1 SGDLS, CDR2 YYNGEE. The CDR3 extends over 16 amino acids. The V segment lost 4 bases and the J segment 3 bases; nucleotides outside the gene matches: 7. CDR3 nucleotides: TGTGCCAGCAGCCCCGCGACTAGCGGGGCGACAGATACGCAGTATTTT. Protein sequence: CASSPATSGATDTQYF.

The chain links TRBV27 to TRBJ2-1, with D possibly TRBD2 on 5 matching bases. The CDR3 has 16 residues. Trimming left V 2 bases short and J 3 bases short, with 14 bases between. Germline CDR1 MNHEY, CDR2 SMNVEV (reference sequence). This CDR3 is CASSLDGAGNYNEQFF. The CDR3 coding sequence is TGTGCCAGCAGTTTAGACGGCGCGGGTAACTACAATGAGCAGTTCTTC.

The chain couples TRBV19 to TRBJ2-1; D is possibly TRBD1 (6 bases). This CDR3 is 13 amino acids long. V was shortened by 6 bases and J by 2 bases, with 8 bases between the two germline ends. Germline V gene lookup returns CDR1 LNHDA and CDR2 SQIVND (reference sequence). CDR3 nucleotide sequence: TGTGCCAGTAGGCACAGGGCCTACAATGAGCAGTTCTTC. The encoded protein is CASRHRAYNEQFF.